The following is a TCR beta chain sequence with its context. Its antigen is as yet unknown. TCRdb independently ran MiXCR on the 5' RACE reads; one entry per CDR3 protein. The table records hundreds of thousands of distinct CDR3 sequences, 20% to 25% of them present only once. With V trimmed by 2 bases and J by 5 bases, 6 bases remained unmatched. This CDR3 comprises 16 residues. Per germline, CDR1 MNHEY and CDR2 SVGAGI. The record originates from a study of T-cell memory formation after mild COVID-19. The study, taken as a whole, reports: Cross-reactive memory appears to have joined, as suggested by some responding clones showing up in pre-infection memory.

This sequence joins TRBV6-5 and TRBJ2-5, with 12 nucleotides matching TRBD1. This TCR came from an adult woman who had mild COVID-19 (a few samples of this study predate the infection). Cell type and time point are not known. Sequencing input: PBMCs or a T cell subset sorted from them (not recorded which). The CDR3 reads CASSYGDRGRRETQYF. Here the CDR3 DNA reads TGTGCCAGCAGTTACGGGGACAGGGGGCGACGGGAGACCCAGTACTTC.